Listed below are T cell receptor beta chains from one sample, sequenced in a study of cytomegalovirus exposure and HLA in healthy donors. Repertoires were generated with immunoSEQ multiplex PCR, while TCRdb's copy carries only in-frame clones and drops some. The sample consists of roughly 150,000 clones, about 74% of them appearing once. Sequencing was carried out using PBMCs. Receptors originate from a male donor in good health and CMV-seronegative. Both conserved end residues are part of each CDR3. A D gene is named only where the DNA matches it firmly. Where a row states a size, it is once, few, many or the class of an expanded clone; other rows omit it.

TRBD2 | TRBJ2-7 | few | TRBV5-1 | TGCGCCAGCAGCTTGGGAGGGGACTACTACGAGCAGTACTTC | CASSLGGDYYEQYF
TRBD1 | TRBJ1-5 | - | TRBV28 | TGTGCCAGCAGTTTTTCGTATTTCAGGCCGACAGGGGGCAGGAATCAGCCCCAGCATTTT | CASSFSYFRPTGGRNQPQHF
- | TRBJ1-1 | - | TRBV18 | TGTGCCAGCTGCGGACAGAGGAACACTGAAGCTTTCTTT | CASCGQRNTEAFF
TRBD2 | TRBJ2-1 | - | TRBV18 | TGTGCCAGCTCCAGACTAGCGGGAGGCAATGAGCAGTTCTTC | CASSRLAGGNEQFF
- | TRBJ2-1 | - | TRBV19 | TGTGCCAGTAAACGAGTCTCCTATCCCTACAATGAGCAGTTCTTC | CASKRVSYPYNEQFF
TRBD2 | TRBJ2-1 | - | TRBV6-6 | TGTGCCAGCAGTCTCCAGCGGGAGGGCCAGAATGAGCAGTTCTTC | CASSLQREGQNEQFF
- | TRBJ1-3 | - | TRBV9 | TGTGCCAGCAGCGTAGGCGGAGGATCTGGAAACACCATATATTTT | CASSVGGGSGNTIYF
- | TRBJ1-1 | few | TRBV5-6 | TGTGCCAGCAGCCTACTTGGGCCGAACACTGAAGCTTTCTTT | CASSLLGPNTEAFF
- | TRBJ2-6 | once | TRBV19 | TGTGCCAGTAGTATAGACGCGGCGGGCTCTGGGGCCAACGTCCTGACTTTC | CASSIDAAGSGANVLTF
TRBD2 | TRBJ2-7 | - | TRBV19 | TGTGCCAGTAGAGGAGCGGGAGGGCCCTACGAGCAGTACTTC | CASRGAGGPYEQYF
TRBD2 | TRBJ2-3 | - | TRBV2 | TGTGCCAGCGGTCGGGGGGGCACAGATACGCAGTATTTT | CASGRGGTDTQYF
- | TRBJ2-7 | - | TRBV7-2 | TGTGCCAGCAGCTCGAGTCCCTTTCAGTACTTC | CASSSSPFQYF
- | TRBJ2-5 | - | TRBV5-4 | TGTGCCAGCAGCTTCGTCGGTCCCGAAGAGACCCAGTACTTC | CASSFVGPEETQYF
TRBD1 | TRBJ1-1 | - | TRBV29-1 | TGCAGCGTTGGGGGACAGGGAATCACTGAAGCTTTCTTT | CSVGGQGITEAFF
TRBD1 | TRBJ2-5 | few | TRBV7-9 | TGTGCCAGCAGCGCCCCACTACGGGACAGACAAGAGACCCAGTACTTC | CASSAPLRDRQETQYF
TRBD1 | TRBJ2-7 | - | TRBV5-5 | TGTGCCAGCAGCTGGACAGGGGGGTACGAGCAGTACTTC | CASSWTGGYEQYF
TRBD2 | TRBJ2-2 | - | TRBV7-3 | TGTGCCAGCAGCCTACTAGCGGGGGACACCGGGGAGCTGTTTTTT | CASSLLAGDTGELFF
- | TRBJ2-2 | - | TRBV7-6 | TGTGCCAGCAGCGCGAGGGCGGGGCAGAACACCGGGGAGCTGTTTTTT | CASSARAGQNTGELFF
- | TRBJ2-7 | - | TRBV19 | TGTGCCAGTAGTATAAAGGTCGGGTCCTACGAGCAGTACTTC | CASSIKVGSYEQYF
TRBD1 | TRBJ2-7 | - | TRBV9 | TGTGCCAGCAGCGTAGGGACAGGGAGCACCTACGAGCAGTACTTC | CASSVGTGSTYEQYF
TRBD1 | TRBJ2-7 | - | TRBV5-4 | TGTGCCAGCAGCTTGGGGCCCGGGACAGGGACCTACGAGCAGTACTTC | CASSLGPGTGTYEQYF
TRBD1 | TRBJ1-2 | - | TRBV7-2 | TGTGCCAGCAGCTTTGACAGGGGGAATGGCTACACCTTC | CASSFDRGNGYTF
TRBD1 | TRBJ1-3 | - | TRBV9 | TGTGCCAGCAGCGTTACAGGGGGCTCGGGAAACACCATATATTTT | CASSVTGGSGNTIYF
- | TRBJ1-1 | few | TRBV28 | TGTGCCAGCACCACGTCTCCCAGGGGGAACACTGAAGCTTTCTTT | CASTTSPRGNTEAFF
TRBD1 | TRBJ1-1 | - | TRBV7-9 | TGTTCCAGCAGCCAATTCGGGGCTTGGGCAGGGGGGAACACTGAAGCTTTCTTT | CSSSQFGAWAGGNTEAFF
- | TRBJ2-7 | - | TRBV14 | TGTGCCAGCAGCCAATCAGGTTACGAGCAGTACTTC | CASSQSGYEQYF
- | TRBJ1-1 | - | TRBV5-1 | TGCGCCAGCAACAGGGAGACGAACACTGAAGCTTTCTTT | CASNRETNTEAFF
- | TRBJ2-2 | few | TRBV6-1 | TGTGCCAGCAGTGAACCGGGAGCCTTAACCGGGGAGCTGTTTTTT | CASSEPGALTGELFF
- | TRBJ1-1 | few | TRBV7-9 | TGTGCCAGCAGCGTACAGGGCGACACTGAAGCTTTCTTT | CASSVQGDTEAFF
TRBD2 | TRBJ2-2 | - | TRBV9 | TGTGCCAGCAGCGATAGCGGGGACAACACCGGGGAGCTGTTTTTT | CASSDSGDNTGELFF
TRBD2 | TRBJ2-2 | - | TRBV6-1 | TGTGCCAGCAGTTTATCGGGAGGGCTCCTCGGGGAGCTGTTTTTT | CASSLSGGLLGELFF
- | TRBJ2-3 | - | TRBV10-3 | TGTGCCATCAGCTACCGATCCGAAGCAGATACGCAGTATTTT | CAISYRSEADTQYF
TRBD2 | TRBJ2-3 | - | TRBV5-1 | TGCGCCAGCAGTTCTGGGACTAGTCCAGATACGCAGTATTTT | CASSSGTSPDTQYF
- | TRBJ1-3 | - | TRBV5-1 | TGCGCCAGCAGCCGAGGTGCAGGGGCGAAATTCTCTGGAAACACCATATATTTT | CASSRGAGAKFSGNTIYF
- | TRBJ2-7 | - | TRBV18 | TGTGCCAGCTCTTTCGACAGACGGGAGCAGTACTTC | CASSFDRREQYF
- | TRBJ2-2 | - | TRBV6-5 | TGTGCCAGCAGACATTCAAGTACGAACACCGGGGAGCTGTTTTTT | CASRHSSTNTGELFF
TRBD1 | TRBJ1-2 | - | TRBV28 | TGTGCCAGCAGCCCCGGACAGGGGAACTATGGCTACACCTTC | CASSPGQGNYGYTF
TRBD1 | TRBJ2-7 | - | TRBV7-9 | TGTGCCAGCAGCTTCTCGGGACAGCCCAACTACGAGCAGTACTTC | CASSFSGQPNYEQYF
- | TRBJ1-6 | - | TRBV4-2 | TGTGCCAGCAGCCAAGATTATACAGGAAACTCACCCCTCCACTTT | CASSQDYTGNSPLHF